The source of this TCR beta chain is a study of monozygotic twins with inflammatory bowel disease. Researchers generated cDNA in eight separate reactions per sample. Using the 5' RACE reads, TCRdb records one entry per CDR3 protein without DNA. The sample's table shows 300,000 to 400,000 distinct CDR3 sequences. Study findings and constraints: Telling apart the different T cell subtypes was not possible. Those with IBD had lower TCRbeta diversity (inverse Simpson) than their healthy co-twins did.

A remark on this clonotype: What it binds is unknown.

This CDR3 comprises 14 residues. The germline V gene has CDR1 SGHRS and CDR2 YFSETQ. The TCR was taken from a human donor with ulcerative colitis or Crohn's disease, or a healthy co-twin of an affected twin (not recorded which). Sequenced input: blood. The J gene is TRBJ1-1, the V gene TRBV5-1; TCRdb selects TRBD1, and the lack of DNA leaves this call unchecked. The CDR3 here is CASRIRGQDTEAFF.